Reported below is one T cell receptor (beta chain). No antigen is known for it. The protocol was immunoSEQ multiplex PCR, while the TCRdb copy is restricted to in-frame clones and leaves out a portion. The table has about 170,000 clones, 85% to 90% seen once; the top ten hold more than 4%. V was trimmed by 3 bases and J by 2 bases, leaving 14 bases between them. Germline CDR1 and CDR2: MDHEN and SYDVKM. The CDR3 length is 15 residues. The data derive from a study of T cell responses to AZD1222 COVID-19 vaccine. Broader study findings: Spike-specific TCR repertoires showed rising breadth and depth after two AZD1222 doses. Females made up more of the donors, who were largely white British, and clonal diversity may have come out too low. Seropositive at baseline were only six AZD1222 recipients.

The J gene is TRBJ2-7, the V gene TRBV28; D is uncertain. The sample in question was peripheral blood, obtained 28 days after the second dose of the MenACWY control vaccine. This receptor was taken from an adult who received the MenACWY meningococcal vaccine as a control. The CDR3 spells CASSFMGKSTYEQYF. CDR3 nucleotides: TGTGCCAGCAGTTTTATGGGGAAGTCAACCTACGAGCAGTACTTC. The whole variable domain, remainder taken from reference TRBV28 and TRBJ2-7, is DVKVTQSSRYLVKRTGEKVFLECVQDMDHENMFWYRQDPGLGLRLIYFSYDVKMKEKGDIPEGYSVSREKKERFSLILESASTNQTSMYLCASSFMGKSTYEQYFGPGTRLTVT.